This T cell receptor beta chain was profiled in a study of T cell responses to AZD1222 COVID-19 vaccine listed by TCRdb under 2021. About the study as a whole: Because spike-specific TCR depth and breadth did not differ between the two schedules, AZD1222 recipients who got a second dose at roughly 4 weeks were pooled with those who got a second dose at roughly 12 weeks. A total of over 230 trial participants underwent TCR sequencing, of whom about 210 had received two doses of AZD1222 and around 26 had received two doses of the MenACWY control vaccine. Enrollment into the trials was organized by age into subgroups of 18-55, 56-69 and 70-plus years, and those subgroups contained approximately 150, 30 and 60 TCR-sequenced participants, respectively. What the work shows at the level of the full study, not this receptor alone: Most participants were white British and females outnumbered males, and the authors suggested that clonal diversity may have been underestimated. Conclusions about previously exposed vaccinees are limited, since just six or seven AZD1222 recipients were seropositive for SARS-CoV-2 at baseline. In the small 56-69-year group, the increase in depth fell short of significance, most likely because of low power. After two AZD1222 doses, both the breadth and the depth of spike-specific TCRs were significantly higher than at day 0 and than in MenACWY recipients. Reportedly, almost half of the unique spike-specific TCRs recognized epitopes lying outside the regions that are mutated in the B.1.351 and B.1.1.7 variants. Because no samples from the day 14 peak response were available, repertoires could be characterized only after the peak T cell response. The whole spike protein was spanned by vaccine-associated CD4 TCRs, and dominant responses were seen in regions 160-218 and 743-854.

Regarding this clone: Its antigen is unknown. Base qualities are not provided; no much larger clone lies one nucleotide away.

The CDR3 regions of human TCRbeta chains were analyzed by immunosequencing. For the original study's pipeline: TCRs in the repertoires were matched against a reference library of SARS-CoV-2-specific TCRs that had been generated with the MIRA antigen-specificity platform. Breadth meant the fraction of unique TCRs that were SARS-CoV-2-associated, whereas depth meant the fraction of total T cells that were SARS-CoV-2-associated. Using the MIRA data, every spike-specific TCR was mapped to the spike region that the TCR reacted to and assigned to either a CD4 or a CD8 class. Log10-transformed breadth and depth values were compared by one-way ANOVA with Sidak's multiple comparisons tests. Drawn from immuneACCESS, this table holds only the in-frame rearrangements with V and J called that TCRdb kept. Clones are partly lost; checked studies trace under half to an unresolved V gene and leave the rest unexplained. The DNA was the basis for D and trimming; V, J and clone size are from that table. Here the sample has 25,000 to 30,000 clones; under 90% occur a single time. Of the sample, 1.3% falls within the top ten clones.

Sequences SGHTA (CDR1) and FQGNSA (CDR2) are obtained from the germline V gene. Relative to germline, V is missing 5 bases and J is missing 5 bases, with 9 bases of the junction outside any gene match. Counted from cysteine to phenylalanine, this CDR3 has 15 amino acids. CDR3 DNA is the only sequence kept; it has 45 bases, read in frame from the first base. The meaning of the sample's time point label: baseline before first vaccination. Vaccinee samples were obtained from the UK trials COV001 and COV002, which included a single-blind randomized controlled phase 2/3 trial of AZD1222 (ChAdOx1 nCoV-19) in healthy adults. For TCRbeta chain sequencing, PBMC samples were collected from trial participants at day 0 and at day 28 after the second dose.

The TCR comes from an adult in good health. The sample was peripheral blood, taken on day 0 of AZD1222 vaccination. This chain is built from TRBV7-2 and TRBJ1-5, and 7 junctional nucleotides match TRBD1. The DNA sequence is as follows: TGTGCCAGCAGCCCCGGCAGGGGGGTCTATCAGCCCCAGCATTTT. Translated, this is CASSPGRGVYQPQHF.